This entry features one T cell receptor (beta chain) sequence. Its antigen is not known. The data were taken from a study of CXCR3-negative and CXCR3-positive naive CD8 T cells. Study in general: Each library gave roughly 1.5 +/- 0.3 million of approximately 130 million TRB reads.

UMI-labeled 5' RACE TRB cDNA libraries were prepared from the cells. TCRdb reprocessed the 5' RACE reads and keeps a single row for each CDR3 protein, giving no DNA. The table lists 120,000 to 150,000 distinct CDR3 sequences, with about 0.27% in the top ten. Study conclusions and caveats: Memory cells diverged, while naive CXCR3-positive and CXCR3-negative cells had similar TRBV-TRBJ usage. Against CXCR3-negative naive cells, CXCR3-positive naive cells showed more hydrophobic TRB CDR3s.

CDR1 SGDLS and CDR2 YYNGEE come from the germline V gene. The CDR3 spans 15 residues. Every individual CD8+ T cell subset underwent sorting in triplicate at approximately 310,000 cells apiece. This chain joins TRBV9 and TRBJ2-3. The sequenced sample was naive CXCR3+ CD8+ T cells from blood. Subset specified: CD45RO-CCR7+CD27+CD95- naive CD8+ T cells expressing CXCR3 (TNR3+). The receptor's source is a human donor in good health. Some clones in this sample may be carry-over from other donors' samples. CDR3 amino acids: CASSADGRQTDTQYF.